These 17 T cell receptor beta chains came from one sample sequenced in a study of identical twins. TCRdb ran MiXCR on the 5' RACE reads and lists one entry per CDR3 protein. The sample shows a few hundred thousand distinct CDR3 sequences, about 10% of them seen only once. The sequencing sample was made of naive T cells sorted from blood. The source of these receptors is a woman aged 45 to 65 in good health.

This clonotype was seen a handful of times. The CDR3 is CASSPGRVETQYF. In DNA, the CDR3 is TGTGCCAGCTCACCAGGGAGGGTTGAGACCCAGTACTTC. This chain joins TRBV18 and TRBJ2-5, with 7 bases that match TRBD2. Trimming at V came to 2 bases and at J to 5 bases, leaving 2 bases not matched to a gene. Germline V gene data show CDR1 as KGHSH and CDR2 as LQKENI. The CDR3 totals 13 residues.

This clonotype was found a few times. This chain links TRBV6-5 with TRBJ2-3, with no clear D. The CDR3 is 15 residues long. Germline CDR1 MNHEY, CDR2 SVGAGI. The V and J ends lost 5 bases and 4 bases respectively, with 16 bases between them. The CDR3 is CASSRKPGSPDTQYF. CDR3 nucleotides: TGTGCCAGCAGTCGGAAGCCAGGTTCGCCAGATACGCAGTATTTT.

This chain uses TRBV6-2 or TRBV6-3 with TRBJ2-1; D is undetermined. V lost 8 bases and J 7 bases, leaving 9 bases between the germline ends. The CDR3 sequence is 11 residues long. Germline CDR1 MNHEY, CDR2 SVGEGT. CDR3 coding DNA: TGTGCCAGCGGATTAGGGAATGAGCAGTTCTTC. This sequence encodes CASGLGNEQFF.

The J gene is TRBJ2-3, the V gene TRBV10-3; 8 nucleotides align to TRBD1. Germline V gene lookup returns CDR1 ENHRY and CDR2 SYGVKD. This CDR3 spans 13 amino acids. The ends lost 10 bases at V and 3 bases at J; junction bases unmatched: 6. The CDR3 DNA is TGTGCCACCAGACAGGGGTGGACAGATACGCAGTATTTT. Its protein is CATRQGWTDTQYF.

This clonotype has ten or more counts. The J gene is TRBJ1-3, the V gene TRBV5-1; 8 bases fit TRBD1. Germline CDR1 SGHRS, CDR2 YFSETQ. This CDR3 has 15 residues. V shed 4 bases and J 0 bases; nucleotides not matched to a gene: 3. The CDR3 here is CASSGQGSSGNTIYF. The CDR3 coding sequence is TGCGCCAGCAGCGGACAGGGCAGCTCTGGAAACACCATATATTTT.

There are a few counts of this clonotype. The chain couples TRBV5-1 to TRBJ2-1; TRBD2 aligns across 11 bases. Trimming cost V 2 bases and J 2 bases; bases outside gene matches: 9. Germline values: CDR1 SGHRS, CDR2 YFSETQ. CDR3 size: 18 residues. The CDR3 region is CASSFRGKTSGTYNEQFF. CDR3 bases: TGCGCCAGCAGCTTTCGGGGCAAGACTAGCGGGACCTACAATGAGCAGTTCTTC. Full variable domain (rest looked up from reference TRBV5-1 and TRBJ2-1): KAGVTQTPRYLIKTRGQQVTLSCSPISGHRSVSWYQQTPGQGLQFLFEYFSETQRNKGNFPGRFSGRQFSNSRSEMNVSTLELGDSALYLCASSFRGKTSGTYNEQFFGPGTRLTVL.

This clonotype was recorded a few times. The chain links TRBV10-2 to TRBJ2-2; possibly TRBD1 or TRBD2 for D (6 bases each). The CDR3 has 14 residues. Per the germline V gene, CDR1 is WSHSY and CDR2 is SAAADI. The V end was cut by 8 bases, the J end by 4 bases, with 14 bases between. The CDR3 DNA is TGCGCCAGCCAGGTTGGAGGGGGCACCGGGGAGCTGTTTTTT. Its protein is CASQVGGGTGELFF.

The CDR3 region is CATAGGLASDTQYF. The CDR3 coding sequence is TGTGCCACGGCAGGTGGGCTAGCCTCAGATACGCAGTATTTT. V is TRBV10-3 and J is TRBJ2-3; possible D gene TRBD2, 5 bases. This CDR3 contains 14 residues. Germline CDR1 reads ENHRY; CDR2 reads SYGVKD. V was cut by 10 bases and J by 4 bases, with 18 bases left in between.

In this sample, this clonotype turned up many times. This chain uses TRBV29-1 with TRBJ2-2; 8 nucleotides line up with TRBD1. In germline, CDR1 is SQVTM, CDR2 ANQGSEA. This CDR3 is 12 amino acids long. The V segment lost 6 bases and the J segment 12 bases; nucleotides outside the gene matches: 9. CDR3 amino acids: CSVVHRGWKLFF. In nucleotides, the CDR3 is TGCAGCGTGGTACACAGGGGGTGGAAGCTGTTTTTT.

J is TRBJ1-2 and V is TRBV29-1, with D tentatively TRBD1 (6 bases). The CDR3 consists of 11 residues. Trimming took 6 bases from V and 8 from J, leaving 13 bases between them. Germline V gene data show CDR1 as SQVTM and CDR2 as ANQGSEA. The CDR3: CSVPLTGGYTF. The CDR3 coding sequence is TGCAGCGTGCCCTTGACAGGCGGCTACACCTTC.

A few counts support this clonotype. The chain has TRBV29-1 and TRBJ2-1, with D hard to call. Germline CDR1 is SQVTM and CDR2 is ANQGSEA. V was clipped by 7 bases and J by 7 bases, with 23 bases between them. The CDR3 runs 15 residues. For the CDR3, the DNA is TGCAGCGCCAATACCGGCGTGACCTATGGGAATGAGCAGTTCTTC. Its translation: CSANTGVTYGNEQFF.

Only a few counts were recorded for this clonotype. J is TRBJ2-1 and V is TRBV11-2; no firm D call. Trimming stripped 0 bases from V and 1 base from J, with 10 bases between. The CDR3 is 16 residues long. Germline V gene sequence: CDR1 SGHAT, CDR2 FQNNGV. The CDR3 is CASSLDRRLSYNEQFF. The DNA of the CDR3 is TGTGCCAGCAGCTTAGATCGGCGACTTTCCTACAATGAGCAGTTCTTC.

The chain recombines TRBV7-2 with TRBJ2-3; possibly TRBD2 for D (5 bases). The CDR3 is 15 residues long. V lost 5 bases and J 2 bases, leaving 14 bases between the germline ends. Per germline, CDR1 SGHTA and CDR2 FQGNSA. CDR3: CASSGGPIYTDTQYF. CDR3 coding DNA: TGTGCCAGCAGCGGAGGCCCGATTTACACAGATACGCAGTATTTT.

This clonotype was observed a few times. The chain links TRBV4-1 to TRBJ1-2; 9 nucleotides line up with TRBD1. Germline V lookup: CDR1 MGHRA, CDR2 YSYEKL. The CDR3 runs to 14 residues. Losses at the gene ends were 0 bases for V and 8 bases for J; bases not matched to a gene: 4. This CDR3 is CASSQETGGFGYTF. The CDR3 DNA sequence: TGCGCCAGCAGCCAAGAAACAGGGGGCTTCGGCTACACCTTC.

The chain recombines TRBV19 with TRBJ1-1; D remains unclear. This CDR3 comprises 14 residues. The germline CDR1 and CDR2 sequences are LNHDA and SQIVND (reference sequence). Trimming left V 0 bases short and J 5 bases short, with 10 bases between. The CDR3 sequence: CASSIERKGTEAFF. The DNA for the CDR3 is TGTGCCAGTAGTATAGAACGGAAGGGAACTGAAGCTTTCTTT.

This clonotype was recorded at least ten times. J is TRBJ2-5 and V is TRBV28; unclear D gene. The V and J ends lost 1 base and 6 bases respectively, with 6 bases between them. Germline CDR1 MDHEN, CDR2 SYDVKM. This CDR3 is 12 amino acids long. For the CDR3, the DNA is TGTGCCAGCAGTTTATCCGAGAAGACCCAGTACTTC. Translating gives CASSLSEKTQYF.

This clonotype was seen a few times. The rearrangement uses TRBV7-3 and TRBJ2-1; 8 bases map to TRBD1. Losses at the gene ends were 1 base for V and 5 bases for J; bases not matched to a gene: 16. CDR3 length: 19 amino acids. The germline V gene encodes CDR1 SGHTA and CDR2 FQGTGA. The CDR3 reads CASSLSAGGWTGKDNEQFF. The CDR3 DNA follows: TGTGCCAGCAGCTTAAGCGCAGGGGGATGGACAGGGAAGGACAATGAGCAGTTCTTC.